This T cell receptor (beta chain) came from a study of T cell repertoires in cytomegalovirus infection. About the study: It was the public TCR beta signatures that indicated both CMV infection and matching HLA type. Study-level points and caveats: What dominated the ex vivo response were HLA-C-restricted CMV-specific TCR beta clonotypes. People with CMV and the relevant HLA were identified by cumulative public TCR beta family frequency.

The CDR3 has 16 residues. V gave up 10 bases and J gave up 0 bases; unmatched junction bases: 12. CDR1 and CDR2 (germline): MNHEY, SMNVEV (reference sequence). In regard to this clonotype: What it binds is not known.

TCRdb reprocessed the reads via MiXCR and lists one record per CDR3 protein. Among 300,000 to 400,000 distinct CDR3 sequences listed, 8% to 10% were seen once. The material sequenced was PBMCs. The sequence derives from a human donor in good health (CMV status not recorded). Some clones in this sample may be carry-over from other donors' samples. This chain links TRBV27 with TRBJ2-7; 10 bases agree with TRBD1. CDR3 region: CATQRGQGPSSYEQYF. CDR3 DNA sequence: TGTGCCACCCAAAGGGGACAGGGGCCCTCCTCCTACGAGCAGTACTTC.